The T cell receptor (beta chain) under discussion was sequenced for a study of blood T cell repertoires in COVID-19. Study-wide context: COVID-19 samples collected from the United States, Italy and Spain covered acute and convalescent phases. T cells, B-cell-depleted T cells, or PBMCs provided the cDNA or gDNA that served as material.

The protocol was immunoSEQ multiplex PCR, while the TCRdb copy is restricted to in-frame clones and leaves out a portion. The sample lists under 40,000 clones; about 88% were seen once. The sample taken for sequencing was peripheral blood. The receptor was isolated from a man between 65 and 85 years old with active COVID-19.

The DNA of the CDR3 is TGTGCCAGCAGGGGTGGGACAGCGAATGGCTACACCTTC. This sequence encodes CASRGGTANGYTF. This sequence joins TRBV25-1 and TRBJ1-2; 7 bases line up with TRBD1. The V gene's germline CDR1 is MGHDK and CDR2 SYGVNS. The trim removed 6 bases at V and 6 bases at J, leaving 7 bases unmatched. The CDR3 is 13 residues long.